This TCR beta chain came from a study of PD-1 blockade in classical Hodgkin lymphoma. Study results and caveats: Patients with a complete response exhibited baseline diversity comparable to newly diagnosed patients. Repertoire differences have undefined causes, possibly disease activity or prior therapy. Significantly greater TCR diversity emerged by C4D1 in CD4+ cells but not CD8+ cells. It was reported that newly diagnosed patients had less baseline TCR diversity than healthy donors.

The germline V gene has CDR1 SSHAT and CDR2 FNYEAQ (reference sequence). The CDR3 runs 14 residues. The time point was: cycle 4 day 1 (C4D1), after six to seven weeks of nivolumab. Patients all relapsed after autologous stem cell transplantation, and there was variation in brentuximab vedotin exposure. Profiling relied on immunoSEQ multiplex PCR, and the TCRdb table lists in-frame clones only, not all of them. This sample has tens of thousands of clones, with roughly 92% found just once. Note on this clone: Its antigen is not identified. Germline and junction disagree at one end, which may indicate a read error.

The chain carries TRBV7-7 and TRBJ2-2; no reliable D call. The sequence came from a human donor with classical Hodgkin lymphoma. The sequenced sample was peripheral blood mononuclear cells (PBMCs), obtained before the fourth cycle of nivolumab. The CDR3 sequence: CASSLHTNTGELFF. In nucleotides, the CDR3 is TGTGCTAGCAGCTTACACACGAACACCGGGGAGCTGTTTTTT.